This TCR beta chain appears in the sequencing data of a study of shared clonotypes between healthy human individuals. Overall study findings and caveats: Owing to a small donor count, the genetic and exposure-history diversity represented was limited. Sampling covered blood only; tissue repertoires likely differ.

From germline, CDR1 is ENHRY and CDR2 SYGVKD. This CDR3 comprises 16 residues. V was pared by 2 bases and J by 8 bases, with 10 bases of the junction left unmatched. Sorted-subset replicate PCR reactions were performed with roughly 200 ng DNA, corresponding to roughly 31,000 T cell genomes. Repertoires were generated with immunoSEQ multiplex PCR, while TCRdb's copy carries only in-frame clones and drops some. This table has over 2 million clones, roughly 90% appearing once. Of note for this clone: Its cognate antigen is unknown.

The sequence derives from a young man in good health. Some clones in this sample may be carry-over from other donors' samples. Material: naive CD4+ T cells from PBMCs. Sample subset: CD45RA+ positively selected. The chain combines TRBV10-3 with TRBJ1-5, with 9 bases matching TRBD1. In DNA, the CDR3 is TGTGCCATCAGTGAGGGAAAACAGGGGGCGCTTAAGCCCCAGCATTTT. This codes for CAISEGKQGALKPQHF.